These 5 T cell receptor beta chains share one sample of origin, sequenced in a study of control samples from healthy donors and cancer patients. The protocol was immunoSEQ multiplex PCR, while the TCRdb copy is restricted to in-frame clones and leaves out a portion. Here the sample spans 100,000 or so clones, about 89% being singletons. Material for sequencing was blood. The receptors were gathered from a man in his thirties or forties in good health.

The chain employs TRBV7-6 and TRBJ1-5; 9 bases agree with TRBD1. This CDR3 region has 16 residues. Germline-derived CDR1 and CDR2 are SGHVS and FNYEAQ. V lost 1 base and J lost 6; bases outside the gene matches: 7. The DNA for the CDR3 is TGTGCCAGCAGCTTAGGCACAGGGGGCGGGGGTCAGCCCCAGCATTTT. Protein product: CASSLGTGGGGQPQHF.

This clone was found a few times. CDR3 loop: CASSRGLRTEAFF. The CDR3 nucleotides read TGTGCCAGCAGTCGGGGCCTGCGGACTGAAGCTTTCTTT. This chain joins TRBV12-3 or TRBV12-4 and TRBJ1-1, with D tentatively TRBD1 (5 bases). Trimming pared 5 bases from V and 5 bases from J, leaving 12 bases between. The CDR3 runs to 13 residues.

This rearrangement joins TRBV9 to TRBJ1-2; D possibly corresponds to TRBD1 (5 bases). V lost 0 bases and J lost 7, with 13 bases in between. CDR3 length: 14 residues. The germline gives CDR1 SGDLS, CDR2 YYNGEE. CDR3 coding DNA: TGTGCCAGCAGCGTAGGGAATAGGGGAGGTGGCTACACCTTC. It encodes CASSVGNRGGGYTF.

With respect to this clone: Its ends do not fully match the called genes, so a read error is possible. The chain carries TRBV15 and TRBJ1-4; 8 bases fit TRBD1. Germline lookup yields CDR1 LNHNV and CDR2 YYDKDF (reference sequence). The CDR3 sequence is 15 residues long. CDR3 DNA: TGTGCCACCAGCAGCCGGACAGGGACGAATGGAAAACTGTTTTTT. Protein product: CATSSRTGTNGKLFF.

This chain connects TRBV19 to TRBJ2-1; 9 bases map to TRBD2. V shed 3 bases and J 2 bases; nucleotides not matched to a gene: 5. Germline CDR1 and CDR2: LNHDA and SQIVND (reference sequence). The CDR3 is made up of 16 amino acids. CDR3 sequence: CASSIGLAGPYNEQFF. The DNA for the CDR3 is TGTGCCAGTAGTATCGGGCTAGCGGGACCCTACAATGAGCAGTTCTTC.